This T cell receptor beta chain comes out of a study of breast tumors, draining lymph nodes, adjacent tissues. Study-level results: Tumors had less TCR diversity than lymph nodes, more than nontumor tissue. The lymph node origin of tumor T cells was framed as consistent with a hypothesis, not demonstrated. Luminal-like breast cancer showed significantly higher tumor–nontumor repertoire similarity than basal-like. Most tumor T cells seemingly derive from lymph node, then expand in tumor.

A remark on this clonotype: Its specificity is not known.

TCRdb passed the multiplex PCR reads through MiXCR, listing each CDR3 protein once. The repertoire holds 200,000 to 250,000 distinct CDR3 sequences, with under 40% as singletons. Breast cancer patients provided tissue from their axillary draining lymph nodes. The receptor was isolated from a female donor with breast cancer. Some clones in this sample may be carry-over from other donors' samples. The sample comprised axillary lymph node tissue.

CDR3 residues: CASSLGEYNEQFF. The CDR3 DNA reads as TGTGCCAGCAGCTTAGGGGAATACAATGAGCAGTTCTTC. The V and J genes are TRBV11-2 and TRBJ2-1; D remains unclear. Germline CDR1 reads SGHAT; CDR2 reads FQNNGV. V gave up 1 base and J gave up 4 bases, with 5 bases separating them. This CDR3 spans 13 amino acids.